The 23 T cell receptor beta chains below were found in one sample sequenced in a study of shared clonotypes between healthy human individuals. Data came from immunoSEQ multiplex PCR; TCRdb stores just in-frame clones and leaves some out. The table lists 2 million to 2.5 million clones, over 90% of them singletons. Sequenced sample: naive CD4+ T cells from PBMCs. Subset of the sample: CD45RA+ positively selected. Receptor source: a man aged 18 to 30 in good health. Some clones in this sample may be carry-over from other donors' samples.

This chain uses TRBV28 with TRBJ2-5; 10 nucleotides agree with TRBD1. The length of the CDR3 is 17 residues. V trimming: 7 bases; J trimming: 4 bases; junction bases outside the gene matches: 15. Germline V CDR1 and CDR2: MDHEN, SYDVKM. The CDR3 nucleotides read TGTGCCAGCACCTCCGGTTGGTGGGGGGACAGGGGAGAGACCCAGTACTTC. The encoded protein is CASTSGWWGDRGETQYF.

This chain joins TRBV11-2 and TRBJ1-1, with unresolved D. Looked up from germline, CDR1 is SGHAT and CDR2 is FQNNGV. Trimming pared 6 bases from V and 0 bases from J, leaving 14 bases between. CDR3 length: 15 amino acids. The CDR3, as DNA: TGTGCCAGCAGACAAAACCCCCGGGTGAACACTGAAGCTTTCTTT. Residues: CASRQNPRVNTEAFF.

V usage is TRBV5-1 and J usage is TRBJ2-7, with TRBD1 as a possible D gene (5 bases). The V gene's germline CDR1 is SGHRS and CDR2 YFSETQ. This CDR3 spans 16 amino acids. V was shortened by 1 base and J by 5 bases, with 19 bases between the two germline ends. The CDR3 DNA reads as TGCGCCAGCAGCTTGTCCGCAGGGCGAAGGTACGACGAGCAGTACTTC. This encodes CASSLSAGRRYDEQYF.

On this clone: Other DNA sequences in the same sample also yield this CDR3. The chain recombines TRBV2 with TRBJ2-7; 8 bases match TRBD1. J was trimmed by 1 base and V by 5 bases; bases with no gene match: 4. The CDR3 consists of 14 residues. Germline V CDR1 and CDR2: SNHLY, FYNNEI. The CDR3 is CASSRTGSSYEQYF. The CDR3 DNA reads as TGTGCCAGCAGTCGGACAGGGTCGTCCTACGAGCAGTACTTC.

A remark on this clone: Other DNA sequences in the same sample also yield this CDR3. The CDR3 sequence is CASSPRQNTGELFF. The DNA of the CDR3 is TGTGCCAGCAGCCCAAGACAGAACACCGGGGAGCTGTTTTTT. This chain connects TRBV11-2 to TRBJ2-2; no definite D call. There are 14 residues in the CDR3. CDR1 is SGHAT, CDR2 FQNNGV, per germline. The V and J ends lost 5 bases and 1 base respectively, with 8 bases between them.

J is TRBJ2-1 and V is TRBV5-1; 7 positions agree with TRBD2. The CDR3 is 14 amino acids. The J segment lost 10 bases and the V segment lost 3 bases, leaving 10 bases of the junction unmatched. In germline, CDR1 is SGHRS, CDR2 YFSETQ. The DNA of the CDR3 is TGCGCCAGCAGCTCGAGGGAGGGCCGGGCCGAGCAGTTCTTC. Translating it yields CASSSREGRAEQFF.

CDR3 residues: CASSIRAGNTIYF. The CDR3 DNA follows: TGTGCCAGCAGCATCAGGGCTGGAAACACCATATATTTT. The chain uses TRBV5-6 and TRBJ1-3; the D gene is possibly TRBD1 (5 bases). The CDR3 sequence is 13 residues long. Germline V CDR1 and CDR2: SGHDT, YYEEEE. V lost 4 bases and J lost 2, with 7 bases in between.

This clone was picked up one time. The chain combines TRBV5-1 with TRBJ1-2; 7 nucleotides align to TRBD1. The CDR3 extends over 15 amino acids. Germline assignment: CDR1 SGHRS and CDR2 YFSETQ. With V trimmed by 3 bases and J by 8 bases, 13 bases remained unmatched. CDR3 amino acids: CASSSRQGSGDGYTF. The CDR3 DNA is TGCGCCAGCAGCTCAAGACAGGGCTCGGGGGACGGCTACACCTTC.

The table lists this clone with a count of one. The genes are TRBV14 and TRBJ1-4, with D tentatively TRBD1 (5 bases). The length of the CDR3 is 13 residues. Trimming cost V 4 bases and J 4 bases, with 7 bases left between them. CDR1 and CDR2 from the germline V gene are SGHDN and FVKESK. The CDR3 spells CASSRGGNEKLFF. CDR3 nucleotide sequence: TGTGCCAGCAGCCGGGGGGGTAATGAAAAACTGTTTTTT.

J is TRBJ2-5 and V is TRBV10-3; 7 positions match TRBD2. This CDR3 comprises 16 residues. Germline V gene sequence: CDR1 ENHRY, CDR2 SYGVKD. Trimming cost V 4 bases and J 5 bases; bases outside gene matches: 13. The chain's CDR3 is CAISGGQGGLLETQYF. The CDR3 DNA is TGTGCCATCAGTGGTGGCCAGGGAGGGTTACTGGAGACCCAGTACTTC.

This clone was seen more than once but under ten times. In the same sample, other DNA sequences code for this CDR3. CDR3 residues: CASRTGGQPQHF. CDR3 DNA sequence: TGTGCCAGCAGGACAGGGGGCCAGCCCCAGCATTTT. The V gene is TRBV28, the J gene TRBJ1-5; TRBD1 aligns across 10 bases. The ends lost 6 bases at V and 7 bases at J; junction bases unmatched: 0. The V gene's germline CDR1 is MDHEN and CDR2 SYDVKM. This CDR3 is 12 amino acids long.

This clone was observed once. V is TRBV27 and J is TRBJ2-1, with a possible D match to TRBD2 (6 bases). Trimming cost V 0 bases and J 2 bases, with 11 bases left between them. Germline-derived CDR1 and CDR2 are MNHEY and SMNVEV (reference sequence). The CDR3 runs to 16 residues. The chain's CDR3 is CASSLSLAIAYNEQFF. CDR3 nucleotide sequence: TGTGCCAGCAGTTTATCTCTAGCGATAGCCTACAATGAGCAGTTCTTC.

This chain joins TRBV30 and TRBJ2-4, with D unclear. V lost 0 bases and J lost 3, with 18 bases in between. Germline V gene sequence: CDR1 GTSNPN, CDR2 SVGIG (reference sequence). This CDR3 has 17 residues. The CDR3 sequence: CAWSVTLPTVGKNIQYF. DNA for the CDR3: TGTGCCTGGAGTGTGACGTTACCCACAGTTGGCAAAAACATTCAGTACTTC.

The rearrangement uses TRBV14 and TRBJ2-5; possible D gene TRBD1, 6 bases. Looked up from germline, CDR1 is SGHDN and CDR2 is FVKESK. Trimming shortened V by 0 bases and J by 5 bases, and 16 bases separated the two germline ends. The CDR3 is 16 residues long. CDR3 in amino acids: CASSQEAIGTSETQYF. The CDR3 DNA is TGTGCCAGCAGCCAAGAGGCCATCGGGACAAGTGAGACCCAGTACTTC.

The genes are TRBV5-1 and TRBJ1-5; the D is unclear. V lost 0 bases and J lost 6, with 10 bases in between. This CDR3 spans 14 amino acids. CDR1 and CDR2 (germline): SGHRS, YFSETQ. CDR3 nucleotides: TGCGCCAGCAGCTTGGGGGTTAAAGGTCAGCCCCAGCATTTT. This encodes CASSLGVKGQPQHF.

The gene calls are TRBV11-3 and TRBJ1-5; 10 bases are shared with TRBD1. Looked up from germline, CDR1 is SGHNT and CDR2 is YENEEA. V lost 1 base, J lost 4 bases, and 13 bases stayed unmatched. The CDR3 consists of 19 residues. This CDR3 is CASSLGQGAQCPKNQPQHF. In DNA, the CDR3 is TGTGCCAGCAGCTTAGGACAGGGGGCCCAGTGTCCAAAAAATCAGCCCCAGCATTTT.

This chain connects TRBV30 to TRBJ2-3, with 12 positions matching TRBD2. Trimming cost V 2 bases and J 1 base; bases outside gene matches: 4. This CDR3 spans 16 amino acids. Germline V lookup: CDR1 GTSNPN, CDR2 SVGIG (reference sequence). The CDR3: CAWSRGLAGRTDTQYF. The CDR3 bases are TGTGCCTGGAGTCGAGGACTAGCGGGACGCACAGATACGCAGTATTTT. Combining the CDR3 with reference TRBV30 and TRBJ2-3 gives the whole variable domain SQTIHQWPATLVQPVGSPLSLECTVEGTSNPNLYWYRQAAGRGLQLLFYSVGIGQISSEVPQNLSASRPQDRQFILSSKKLLLSDSGFYLCAWSRGLAGRTDTQYFGPGTRLTVL.

V gene TRBV19 combines with J gene TRBJ1-1; D is perhaps TRBD1 (6 bases). Between the trimmed V and J ends, which lost 7 bases and 5 bases, there was a span of 23 bases. From germline, CDR1 is LNHDA and CDR2 SQIVND (reference sequence). CDR3 length: 16 residues. In DNA form, the CDR3 reads TGTGCCAGTATAGACCCACACAGGGATGGGGGAACTGAAGCTTTCTTT. Encoded protein: CASIDPHRDGGTEAFF. Full variable domain (outside the CDR3, taken from reference TRBV19 and TRBJ1-1): DGGITQSPKYLFRKEGQNVTLSCEQNLNHDAMYWYRQDPGQGLRLIYYSQIVNDFQKGDIAEGYSVSREKKESFPLTVTSAQKNPTAFYLCASIDPHRDGGTEAFFGQGTRLTVV.

The chain combines TRBV7-9 with TRBJ2-7; TRBD1 agrees at 8 bases. This CDR3 region has 15 residues. Germline lookup yields CDR1 SEHNR and CDR2 FQNEAQ (reference sequence). V was pared by 4 bases and J by 5 bases, with 10 bases of the junction left unmatched. CDR3 residues: CASSSRQGLRDEQYF. The CDR3 nucleotides read TGTGCCAGCAGCTCTCGACAGGGGCTCCGGGACGAGCAGTACTTC. Looking up the rest from reference TRBV7-9 and TRBJ2-7 gives the full variable domain: DTGVSQNPRHKITKRGQNVTFRCDPISEHNRLYWYRQTLGQGPEFLTYFQNEAQLEKSRLLSDRFSAERPKGSFSTLEIQRTEQGDSAMYLCASSSRQGLRDEQYFGPGTRLTVT.

J is TRBJ1-1 and V is TRBV18; 7 nucleotides match TRBD1. This CDR3 region has 14 residues. Germline lookup yields CDR1 KGHSH and CDR2 LQKENI. V was clipped by 6 bases and J by 1 base; unmatched bases: 5. The CDR3 spells CASSVTGSNTEAFF. In nucleotides, the CDR3 is TGTGCCAGCTCGGTGACAGGGTCGAACACTGAAGCTTTCTTT.

The chain combines TRBV25-1 with TRBJ2-7; D gene unclear. V gave up 4 bases and J gave up 2 bases, with 9 bases separating them. This CDR3 has 13 residues. In germline, CDR1 is MGHDK, CDR2 SYGVNS. Here the CDR3 DNA reads TGTGCCAGCAGTGCCCGTGCGACCTACGAGCAGTACTTC. It encodes CASSARATYEQYF.

V and J are TRBV30 and TRBJ2-7, with TRBD2 identical over 8 bases. V dropped 3 bases and J dropped 0; count of bases not matched to a gene: 1. Germline-derived CDR1 and CDR2 are GTSNPN and SVGIG (reference sequence). The CDR3 has 13 amino acids. CDR3 nucleotides: TGTGCCTGGAGACTAGCGGCCTCCTACGAGCAGTACTTC. Residues: CAWRLAASYEQYF.

This chain links TRBV5-1 with TRBJ2-2, with D tentatively TRBD2 (5 bases). CDR1 is SGHRS, CDR2 YFSETQ, per germline. The V end was cut by 0 bases, the J end by 7 bases, with 7 bases between. There are 13 residues in the CDR3. The CDR3 region is CASSLAGDGELFF. The CDR3 DNA follows: TGCGCCAGCAGCTTGGCCGGGGACGGGGAGCTGTTTTTT.